The clone carrying this TCR beta chain has a count of ten or more. The hyperthyroidism patients had a new diagnosis of under 2 months' duration and were aged 18 to 65. The sample belongs to a study of Graves' ophthalmopathy and Graves' hyperthyroidism. Study-level information: The authors collected peripheral blood at initial diagnosis, before any treatment.

From germline, CDR1 is MNHEY and CDR2 SVGAGI. The CDR3 is made up of 14 amino acids. Trimming stripped 6 bases from V and 0 bases from J, with 11 bases between. The sequenced template was RNA, covering the TCR beta CDR3 region. An initial RT-PCR round employing HTBI primers preceded a second-round multiplex PCR. TCRdb independently ran MiXCR on the multiplex PCR reads; one entry per CDR3 protein. The sample yields hundreds of thousands of distinct CDR3 sequences, about 21% seen once. This chain uses TRBV6-5 with TRBJ1-1; tentatively, D is TRBD1 (6 bases). This TCR derives from a woman aged 18 to 35 with stable Graves' hyperthyroidism. The sample comprised peripheral blood. The DNA of the CDR3 is TGTGCCAGCAGAGTACAGGGTCTGAACACTGAAGCTTTCTTT. Translated: CASRVQGLNTEAFF.